This TCR beta chain was sequenced during a study of T-cell memory formation after mild COVID-19. Overall study findings and caveats: Cross-reactive memory seemingly joined, as some responding clones were found in pre-infection memory. Clones shrinking between day 15 and 85 showed a balanced CD4/CD8 split, and those that grew later tilted toward CD4+.

TCRdb re-called the 5' RACE reads with MiXCR, one entry per CDR3 protein. The data hold 210,000 or so distinct CDR3 sequences, with 27% observed a single time. On this clonotype itself: Its antigen remains unidentified.

This receptor was obtained from an adult woman who had mild COVID-19 (a few samples of this study predate the infection). Cell type and time point are not known. The sample consisted of PBMCs or a T cell subset sorted from them (not recorded which).

CDR3 residues: CASSPGQYSTDTQYF. The CDR3 DNA follows: TGTGCCAGCTCACCCGGACAGTATAGCACAGATACGCAGTATTTT. The chain couples TRBV18 to TRBJ2-3, with D possibly being TRBD1 (6 bases). CDR1 is KGHSH, CDR2 LQKENI, per germline. Trimming removed 3 bases from V and 0 bases from J, with 10 bases in between. The CDR3 is 15 amino acids.